The T cell receptor (delta chain) under discussion was sequenced for a study of Vδ1+ human thymocytes. For this clone: The antigen is undetermined.

Study-level points and caveats: Despite high sort purity, roughly 21% of thymic T cell receptor delta sequences were Vdelta2. In the thymus, TRG and TRD repertoires looked highly polyclonal with Gaussian CDR3 lengths.

Thymocytes were sorted as CD3+ TCRVdelta1+ TCRVdelta2- after alphabeta T cell depletion. Sorted Vdelta1+ thymocytes were about 97% to 99.6% pure. CDR3 length: 15 residues. With 4 bases clipped from V and 8 bases from J, the junction kept 13 bases outside the gene matches. From germline, CDR1 is GEAIGNYY and CDR2 EKD. RNA was extracted from the cells and then reverse transcribed. CDR3 amplicons came from multiplex PCR with pooled V-gene forward and constant-region reverse primers. TCRdb fed the multiplex PCR reads to CATT. The table records 70,000 or so delta-chain clones, more than 30% of them present only once.

Sequencing input: Vdelta1+ gamma-delta thymocytes from the thymus. Subset meaning: FACS-sorted CD3+ TCRalphabeta- TCRVdelta1+ TCRVdelta2- thymocytes. The receptor was isolated from a boy under two years old who had congenital heart surgery. This chain uses TRDV2 with TRDJ1; TRDD3 matches at 9 bases. The CDR3 DNA reads as TGTGCCTGTGAGAGAAACACGGTACTGGGGGAGAAACTCATCTTT. This codes for CACERNTVLGEKLIF.